This T cell receptor (beta chain) was obtained from a study of cytomegalovirus exposure and HLA in healthy donors. Study details: Early released data had approximately 86 million unique TCRs, all coming from HLA-typed donors. Study-wide results and caveats: Later analysis showed TCR association rates varying by HLA locus, highest for DRB1 and lowest for HLA-C.

Germline loops: CDR1 SGHRS, CDR2 YFSETQ. This CDR3 spans 14 amino acids. Trimming stripped 0 bases from V and 3 bases from J, with 8 bases between. Researchers ran the PCR with 60 Vbeta and 13 Jbeta primers. Data came from immunoSEQ multiplex PCR; TCRdb stores just in-frame clones and leaves some out. The sample consists of 140,000 to 150,000 clones, about two thirds of them appearing once. On this clone: Its antigen is not known.

This clonotype was obtained from a woman in her sixties or seventies in good health and CMV-seropositive. The chain employs TRBV5-1 and TRBJ2-3; D call uncertain. Sequenced input: PBMCs. The CDR3 DNA sequence: TGCGCCAGCAGCTTGGTGTCCAGGACAGATACGCAGTATTTT. Its translation is CASSLVSRTDTQYF. The variable domain in full, completed from reference TRBV5-1 and TRBJ2-3, reads KAGVTQTPRYLIKTRGQQVTLSCSPISGHRSVSWYQQTPGQGLQFLFEYFSETQRNKGNFPGRFSGRQFSNSRSEMNVSTLELGDSALYLCASSLVSRTDTQYFGPGTRLTVL.